This TCR beta chain was recovered during a study of cytomegalovirus exposure and HLA in healthy donors. The study's findings and limits: First-cohort TCR clusters tended to co-occur in the approximately 110 validation repertoires, a later analysis found.

The length of the CDR3 is 15 residues. Looked up from germline, CDR1 is MDHEN and CDR2 is SYDVKM. Trimming at V came to 6 bases and at J to 7 bases, leaving 5 bases not matched to a gene. Libraries were prepared by immunoSEQ multiplex PCR; TCRdb keeps only in-frame clonotypes and omits some of them. The sample has approximately 160,000 clones; approximately 89% are singletons. A word on this clone: Its specificity is not known.

The chain is built from TRBV28 and TRBJ2-1; 14 nucleotides match TRBD2. This TCR was sampled from a woman between 18 and 29 years old in good health and CMV-seropositive. The sequenced sample consisted of PBMCs. CDR3 region: CASRGTSGRRNEQFF. DNA for the CDR3: TGTGCCAGCAGGGGGACTAGCGGGAGAAGGAATGAGCAGTTCTTC.